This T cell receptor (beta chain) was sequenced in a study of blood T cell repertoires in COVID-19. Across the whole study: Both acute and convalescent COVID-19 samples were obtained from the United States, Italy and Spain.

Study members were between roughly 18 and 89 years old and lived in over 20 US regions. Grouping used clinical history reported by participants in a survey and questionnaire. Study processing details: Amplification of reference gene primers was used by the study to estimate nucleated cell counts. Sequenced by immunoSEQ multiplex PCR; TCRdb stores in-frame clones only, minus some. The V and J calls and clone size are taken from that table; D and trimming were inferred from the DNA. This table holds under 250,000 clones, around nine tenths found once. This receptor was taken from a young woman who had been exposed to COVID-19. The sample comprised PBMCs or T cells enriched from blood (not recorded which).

In DNA, the CDR3 is TGTGCCAGTAGTATAGGGACTCTACAAGAGACCCAGTACTTC. Its translation: CASSIGTLQETQYF. The V call is TRBV19, the J call TRBJ2-5, with a tentative D call TRBD2 (5 bases). The length of the CDR3 is 14 residues. Per the germline V gene, CDR1 is LNHDA and CDR2 is SQIVND (reference sequence). Between the trimmed V and J ends, which lost 1 base and 2 bases, there was a span of 8 bases. Variable domain in full (rest from reference TRBV19 and TRBJ2-5): DGGITQSPKYLFRKEGQNVTLSCEQNLNHDAMYWYRQDPGQGLRLIYYSQIVNDFQKGDIAEGYSVSREKKESFPLTVTSAQKNPTAFYLCASSIGTLQETQYFGPGTRLLVL.